This passage covers 24 T cell receptor beta chains from one sample sequenced in a study of blood T cell repertoires in COVID-19. Sequencing used immunoSEQ multiplex PCR; TCRdb keeps in-frame clones, though not all of them. The sample lists approximately 26,000 clones; approximately 86% were seen once. Input material: peripheral blood. These receptors were collected from a man older than 75 with active or convalescent COVID-19.

This chain joins TRBV27 and TRBJ1-6, with unresolved D. Germline values: CDR1 MNHEY, CDR2 SMNVEV (reference sequence). V was trimmed by 6 bases and J by 9 bases, leaving 15 bases between them. This CDR3 region has 14 residues. Here the CDR3 DNA reads TGTGCCAGCAGGACGGAGGTCATCAGTTCACCCCTCCACTTT. Protein: CASRTEVISSPLHF.

The V and J genes are TRBV7-9 and TRBJ2-5; 7 bases line up with TRBD2. Germline V lookup: CDR1 SEHNR, CDR2 FQNEAQ (reference sequence). Trimming took 6 bases from V and 4 from J; bases not matched to a gene: 8. The CDR3 spans 14 residues. The CDR3 bases are TGTGCCAGCAGATGGGGGGGAAGTCTAGAGACCCAGTACTTC. As protein: CASRWGGSLETQYF.

The chain employs TRBV5-4 and TRBJ2-1; 7 positions match TRBD2. With 0 bases clipped from V and 8 bases from J, the junction kept 8 bases outside the gene matches. The CDR3 spans 15 residues. Germline CDR1 SGHNT, CDR2 YYREEE (reference sequence). The DNA for the CDR3 is TGTGCCAGCAGCTTGGGGGGGGAGGGCCTTCATGAGCAGTTCTTC. It encodes CASSLGGEGLHEQFF.

The J gene is TRBJ1-4, the V gene TRBV6-6; D is uncertain. The CDR3 totals 12 residues. Trimming took off 7 bases at V and 8 bases at J, with 11 bases between the two ends. Germline loops: CDR1 MNHNY, CDR2 SVGAGI (reference sequence). The CDR3 here is CASKSPGEKLFF. CDR3 DNA sequence: TGTGCCAGCAAATCCCCCGGGGAAAAACTGTTTTTT.

This chain links TRBV3-1 (or the pseudogene TRBV3-2) with TRBJ1-6; D possibly corresponds to TRBD1 (6 bases). The CDR3 runs to 15 residues. The germline V and J ends were trimmed by 3 bases and 7 bases, with 13 bases remaining between them. Germline V CDR1 and CDR2: LGHDT, YNNKEL (reference sequence). CDR3 residues: CASSHGGGRNSPLHF. CDR3 nucleotide sequence: TGTGCCAGCAGCCACGGTGGGGGCCGCAATTCACCCCTCCACTTT.

This clone was observed a handful of times. The chain couples TRBV4-2 to TRBJ1-2; 8 nucleotides agree with TRBD1. Germline CDR1 and CDR2: LGHNA and YNFKEQ. The CDR3 length is 15 residues. V lost 0 bases and J lost 5; bases outside the gene matches: 5. The CDR3 nucleotides read TGTGCCAGCAGCCAAGATGACAGGGGCCGGTATGGCTACACCTTC. Its translation is CASSQDDRGRYGYTF.

V is TRBV6-7 and J is TRBJ1-5, with TRBD1 identical over 7 bases. TRBV6-7 is annotated as an ORF whose role is uncertain. The CDR3 contains 17 residues. The junction had 13 bases not matched to a gene; V was cut back by 2 bases and J by 6 bases. CDR3 coding DNA: TGTGCCAGCAGTTACGAAAGTAGGGGGCGCGTCGGTCAGCCCCAGCATTTT. Translated, it gives CASSYESRGRVGQPQHF.

The J gene is TRBJ2-1, the V gene TRBV6-5; 14 bases align to TRBD2. Germline CDR1 reads MNHEY; CDR2 reads SVGAGI. This CDR3 is 15 amino acids long. V was pared by 5 bases and J by 6 bases, with 3 bases of the junction left unmatched. For the CDR3, the DNA is TGTGCCAGCAGTCGACTAGCGGGAGGGGGCAATGAGCAGTTCTTC. As protein: CASSRLAGGGNEQFF.

The chain is built from TRBV5-1 and TRBJ1-5; D unresolved. CDR3 size: 14 residues. Germline-derived CDR1 and CDR2 are SGHRS and YFSETQ. With 1 base removed from V and 3 bases from J, the gap between germline ends came to 8 bases. In nucleotides, the CDR3 is TGCGCCAGCAGCTTGAACGGGAACAATCAGCCCCAGCATTTT. Translating gives CASSLNGNNQPQHF.

The chain uses TRBV29-1 and TRBJ1-1, with 9 nucleotides matching TRBD1. With V trimmed by 4 bases and J by 4 bases, 4 bases remained unmatched. CDR3 size: 13 residues. The germline V gene encodes CDR1 SQVTM and CDR2 ANQGSEA. The CDR3 DNA sequence: TGCAGCGTTGGGACAGGGGAGGTCACTGAAGCTTTCTTT. As protein: CSVGTGEVTEAFF.

The chain is built from TRBV23-1 and TRBJ2-1; 12 positions agree with TRBD2. TRBV23-1 is given ORF status, its function remaining uncertain. Trimming took 4 bases from V and 0 from J; bases not matched to a gene: 13. The CDR3 consists of 20 residues. This chain's CDR3 is CASSPPTSGRGAGSYNEQFF. The CDR3 DNA reads TGCGCCAGCAGTCCGCCGACTAGCGGGAGAGGGGCGGGCTCCTACAATGAGCAGTTCTTC.

This chain joins TRBV24-1 and TRBJ1-1; possibly TRBD1 for D (5 bases). CDR1 is KGHDR and CDR2 is SFDVKD in the germline V gene. V was trimmed by 5 bases and J by 1 base, leaving 7 bases between them. This CDR3 is built from 13 residues. The CDR3: CATSGQGNTEAFF. Here the CDR3 DNA reads TGTGCCACCAGTGGTCAGGGGAACACTGAAGCTTTCTTT.

The chain uses TRBV11-2 and TRBJ1-2; 8 nucleotides match TRBD1. The ends lost 1 base at V and 7 bases at J; junction bases unmatched: 8. Per germline, CDR1 SGHAT and CDR2 FQNNGV. This CDR3 has 15 amino acids. The CDR3 DNA reads TGTGCCAGCAGCTTAGTGGGCTCCAGGGGGCCTGGCTACACCTTC. This sequence encodes CASSLVGSRGPGYTF.

The J gene is TRBJ2-5, the V gene TRBV27; TRBD1 is a possible D gene (6 bases). V was trimmed by 3 bases and J by 4 bases, leaving 12 bases between them. The germline gives CDR1 MNHEY, CDR2 SMNVEV (reference sequence). The CDR3 runs 14 residues. CDR3 nucleotides: TGTGCCAGCAGTTTCAGGGGATTCGGAGAGACCCAGTACTTC. It is translated as CASSFRGFGETQYF.

The gene calls are TRBV20-1 and TRBJ2-3, with a weak D call TRBD2 (6 bases). Trimming cost V 3 bases and J 0 bases, with 13 bases left between them. The CDR3 is 15 residues long. The germline gives CDR1 DFQATT, CDR2 SNEGSKA (reference sequence). This chain's CDR3 is CSASVTGTSTDTQYF. The CDR3 DNA is TGCAGTGCTAGTGTAACCGGGACTAGCACAGATACGCAGTATTTT.

The rearrangement joins TRBV9 to TRBJ2-3; 10 nucleotides line up with TRBD2. Germline CDR1 SGDLS, CDR2 YYNGEE. Trimming cost V 3 bases and J 0 bases; bases outside gene matches: 4. CDR3 length equals 16 residues. The CDR3: CASSGKAGGSTDTQYF. In nucleotides, the CDR3 is TGTGCCAGCAGCGGGAAAGCGGGGGGGAGCACAGATACGCAGTATTTT.

V usage is TRBV19 and J usage is TRBJ2-1, with D tentatively TRBD1 (6 bases). The germline CDR1 and CDR2 sequences are LNHDA and SQIVND (reference sequence). CDR3 length: 12 residues. V shed 5 bases and J shed 8 bases, with 10 bases lying between them. In DNA, the CDR3 is TGTGCCAGTAGTGAACAGGGAGATGAGCAGTTCTTC. It translates to CASSEQGDEQFF.

The chain links TRBV7-9 to TRBJ2-1, with 7 bases fitting TRBD1. The CDR3 is 14 amino acids. The germline V gene has CDR1 SEHNR and CDR2 FQNEAQ (reference sequence). V shed 1 base, J shed 12 bases, and the junction held 9 bases outside the gene matches. CDR3 sequence: CASSLVDRVGVQFF. DNA of the CDR3: TGTGCCAGCAGCTTAGTTGACAGGGTTGGTGTGCAGTTCTTC.

The V call is TRBV12-3 or TRBV12-4, the J call TRBJ2-1; a weak D match, TRBD1 (6 bases). The CDR3 runs 13 residues. V was trimmed by 1 base and J by 9 bases, leaving 10 bases between them. The CDR3 bases are TGTGCCAGCAGTTTAGACAGGGATCGTGAGCAGTTCTTC. This sequence encodes CASSLDRDREQFF.

This chain links TRBV2 with TRBJ1-2; possible D gene TRBD1, 5 bases. CDR3 length equals 14 residues. Germline V gene sequence: CDR1 SNHLY, CDR2 FYNNEI. The V gene lost 4 bases and the J gene lost 7 bases, with 16 bases spanning the gap. This CDR3 reads CASSVRPPGGGYTF. CDR3 bases: TGTGCCAGCAGTGTCCGACCCCCGGGGGGTGGCTACACCTTC. Supplemented by reference TRBV2 and TRBJ1-2, the full variable domain reads EPEVTQTPSHQVTQMGQEVILRCVPISNHLYFYWYRQILGQKVEFLVSFYNNEISEKSEIFDDQFSVERPDGSNFTLKIRSTKLEDSAMYFCASSVRPPGGGYTFGSGTRLTVV.

This chain joins TRBV6-5 and TRBJ1-3; TRBD1 aligns across 10 bases. The CDR3 contains 15 residues. V shed 10 bases, J shed 0 bases, and the junction held 6 bases outside the gene matches. In germline, CDR1 is MNHEY, CDR2 SVGAGI. DNA for the CDR3: TGTGCCACCCGTTGGGACAGGGGCTCTGGAAACACCATATATTTT. Protein product: CATRWDRGSGNTIYF.

This clone was counted between two and nine times. The CDR3 DNA reads TGTGCCAGCCAGGCGACTAGCGGGGGCCTGGGGACCCAGTACTTC. It encodes CASQATSGGLGTQYF. The chain employs TRBV2 and TRBJ2-5; 12 nucleotides match TRBD2. This CDR3 has 15 amino acids. Germline CDR1 reads SNHLY; CDR2 reads FYNNEI. V lost 8 bases, J lost 7 bases, and 11 bases stayed unmatched. Full variable domain (rest looked up from reference TRBV2 and TRBJ2-5): EPEVTQTPSHQVTQMGQEVILRCVPISNHLYFYWYRQILGQKVEFLVSFYNNEISEKSEIFDDQFSVERPDGSNFTLKIRSTKLEDSAMYFCASQATSGGLGTQYFGPGTRLLVL.

Here the CDR3 reads CAISADGNGYGYTF. For the CDR3, the DNA is TGTGCCATCAGCGCAGACGGGAATGGCTATGGCTACACCTTC. The V call is TRBV10-3, the J call TRBJ1-2; D is uncertain. Germline V lookup: CDR1 ENHRY, CDR2 SYGVKD. V was shortened by 6 bases and J by 4 bases, with 15 bases between the two germline ends. The CDR3 has 14 residues.

This clone has only one observation. The V and J genes are TRBV19 and TRBJ2-7, with D perhaps TRBD2 (5 bases). The V gene's germline CDR1 is LNHDA and CDR2 SQIVND (reference sequence). This CDR3 has 18 amino acids. The V end was cut by 2 bases, the J end by 1 base, with 21 bases between. This chain's CDR3 is CASSISGGGSLGSYEQYF. For the CDR3, the DNA is TGTGCCAGTAGTATATCCGGAGGAGGCAGCCTAGGGTCCTACGAGCAGTACTTC.